This T cell receptor (beta chain) originates from a study of cytomegalovirus exposure and HLA in healthy donors. Overall study results and limits: It was only CMV serostatus that was available as immune exposure information. HLA alleles showed associations with about 15,000 TCR beta sequences in a later analysis, at a 0.05 false discovery rate. The number of N-insertions in an Asian-associated ancestry cluster was reportedly below the roughly 620-donor mean in a later analysis.

PCR used 60 Vbeta primers and 13 Jbeta primers. Clones were sequenced by immunoSEQ multiplex PCR, and TCRdb holds only the in-frame ones, with some missing. The sample records about 98,000 clones, around 67% being singletons. This clone was seen just once. Its antigen remains unidentified. Sequences were obtained from PBMCs. The TCR sequence derives from a male donor in good health and CMV-seronegative.

CDR3 in amino acids: CASSLPRRGQETQYF. CDR3 DNA: TGTGCCAGCAGTTTACCGCGCAGGGGTCAAGAGACCCAGTACTTC. This chain uses TRBV28 with TRBJ2-5; D is possibly TRBD1 (6 bases). The germline V gene has CDR1 MDHEN and CDR2 SYDVKM. This CDR3 is built from 15 residues. V shed 2 bases and J shed 2 bases, with 12 bases lying between them.